Below are 21 T cell receptor beta chains sequenced from a single sample in a study of T cell repertoires in cytomegalovirus infection. TCRdb reprocessed the reads via MiXCR and lists one record per CDR3 protein. The sample has some 560,000 distinct CDR3 sequences; 40% are singletons. Antigens for these TCRs are unknown. The sequenced sample was cultured PBMCs, obtained from culture after CMV antigen stimulation. These receptors were collected from a human donor in good health (CMV status not recorded). Some clones in this sample may be carry-over from other donors' samples.

The chain carries TRBV10-3 and TRBJ2-3; TRBD2 aligns across 10 bases. CDR3 size: 13 residues. V dropped 8 bases and J dropped 1; count of bases not matched to a gene: 0. Germline CDR1 is ENHRY and CDR2 is SYGVKD. Here the CDR3 reads CAIGTSGTDTQYF. The CDR3 DNA follows: TGTGCCATCGGGACTAGCGGCACAGATACGCAGTATTTT.

V usage is TRBV29-1 and J usage is TRBJ1-1, with 7 bases lining up with TRBD1. Germline V gene sequence: CDR1 SQVTM, CDR2 ANQGSEA. With V trimmed by 0 bases and J by 1 base, 8 bases remained unmatched. The CDR3 runs to 16 residues. CDR3 protein: CSVEDGGGQPNTEAFF. For the CDR3, the DNA is TGCAGCGTTGAAGATGGGGGGGGACAGCCGAACACTGAAGCTTTCTTT.

This clonotype was seen a single time. The chain combines TRBV4-1 with TRBJ2-1; D is uncertain. V was pared by 1 base and J by 3 bases, with 13 bases between. There are 16 residues in the CDR3. Germline CDR1 and CDR2: MGHRA and YSYEKL. CDR3 sequence (DNA): TGCGCCAGCAGCCAAGGTCGGAGCCCGAGCTACAATGAGCAGTTCTTC. Translating it yields CASSQGRSPSYNEQFF.

This clonotype was counted a few times. V usage is TRBV7-9 and J usage is TRBJ2-1; 12 positions agree with TRBD2. The CDR3 runs 15 residues. J lost 8 bases, V lost 5 bases, and 7 bases had no gene match. Germline V gene lookup returns CDR1 SEHNR and CDR2 FQNEAQ (reference sequence). CDR3 loop: CASSPSGLAGHEQFF. In nucleotides, the CDR3 is TGTGCCAGCAGCCCATCAGGACTAGCGGGACATGAGCAGTTCTTC. The full variable domain, in which reference TRBV7-9 and TRBJ2-1 provide the parts outside the CDR3, is DTGVSQNPRHKITKRGQNVTFRCDPISEHNRLYWYRQTLGQGPEFLTYFQNEAQLEKSRLLSDRFSAERPKGSFSTLEIQRTEQGDSAMYLCASSPSGLAGHEQFFGPGTRLTVL.

The table lists this clonotype with a few counts. The rearrangement uses TRBV4-2 and TRBJ2-3, with TRBD2 matching over 8 bases. This CDR3 has 16 residues. V shed 1 base, J shed 5 bases, and the junction held 8 bases outside the gene matches. CDR1 is LGHNA, CDR2 YNFKEQ, per germline. The CDR3 here is CASSQALAGSVDTQYF. Here the CDR3 DNA reads TGTGCCAGCAGCCAAGCCCTAGCGGGCTCCGTAGATACGCAGTATTTT.

This chain links TRBV7-2 with TRBJ1-5; tentative D call: TRBD1 (5 bases). The CDR3 loop spans 16 amino acids. Germline V gives CDR1 SGHTA, CDR2 FQGNSA. Between the trimmed V and J ends, which lost 1 base and 7 bases, there was a span of 17 bases. The CDR3 reads CASSLDGQTIVQPQHF. CDR3 in DNA: TGTGCCAGCAGCTTAGACGGACAAACCATAGTGCAGCCCCAGCATTTT.

The V gene is TRBV6-2 or TRBV6-3, the J gene TRBJ1-1; D gene ambiguous. Trimming cost V 7 bases and J 1 base, with 10 bases left between them. This CDR3 is built from 13 residues. CDR1 MNHEY and CDR2 SVGEGT come from the germline V gene. CDR3 region: CASTRMRNTEAFF. CDR3 nucleotide sequence: TGTGCCAGCACTCGGATGCGGAACACTGAAGCTTTCTTT.

The chain links TRBV5-6 to TRBJ1-1; a weak D match, TRBD1 (6 bases). This CDR3 is 15 amino acids long. The V end was cut by 0 bases, the J end by 5 bases, with 14 bases between. Germline CDR1 reads SGHDT; CDR2 reads YYEEEE. The CDR3 bases are TGTGCCAGCAGCTTGGCCGTAACAGGGAGGACTGAAGCTTTCTTT. Its translation is CASSLAVTGRTEAFF.

The gene calls are TRBV19 and TRBJ1-5; possible D gene TRBD1, 5 bases. The CDR3 is 16 residues long. V lost 3 bases, J lost 3 bases, and 15 bases lay in between. CDR1 LNHDA and CDR2 SQIVND come from the germline V gene (reference sequence). The CDR3 coding sequence is TGTGCCAGTAGTATTGTTGGCAGGGTATACAATCAGCCCCAGCATTTT. Residues: CASSIVGRVYNQPQHF.

A few counts support this clonotype. This chain uses TRBV27 with TRBJ2-5; D may be TRBD1 or TRBD2 (5 bases each). From germline, CDR1 is MNHEY and CDR2 SMNVEV (reference sequence). The ends were cut back, 4 bases at V and 5 bases at J, with 20 bases in the middle. The CDR3 sequence is 16 residues long. The CDR3 is CASSSRDGLMSETQYF. CDR3 DNA: TGTGCCAGCAGTTCTCGGGACGGATTGATGTCTGAGACCCAGTACTTC.

V is TRBV7-9 and J is TRBJ1-2, with D hard to call. The germline V and J ends were trimmed by 1 base and 13 bases, with 4 bases remaining between them. Germline CDR1 reads SEHNR; CDR2 reads FQNEAQ (reference sequence). CDR3 length equals 9 residues. CDR3 in amino acids: CASSLGATF. The CDR3 DNA reads as TGTGCCAGCAGCTTAGGGGCCACCTTC.

The gene calls are TRBV20-1 and TRBJ1-5; the D gene is possibly TRBD1 (6 bases). Looked up from germline, CDR1 is DFQATT and CDR2 is SNEGSKA (reference sequence). Between the trimmed V and J ends, which lost 5 bases and 1 base, there was a span of 12 bases. The CDR3 consists of 14 residues. The CDR3, as DNA: TGCAGTGCTGGCCGACAGGCAAGCAATCAGCCCCAGCATTTT. It specifies CSAGRQASNQPQHF.

This clonotype was seen a few times. The chain links TRBV7-2 to TRBJ1-5, with 10 bases matching TRBD1. Looked up from germline, CDR1 is SGHTA and CDR2 is FQGNSA. Trimming removed 4 bases from V and 9 bases from J; junction bases left unmatched: 9. This CDR3 spans 15 amino acids. CDR3 nucleotide sequence: TGTGCCAGCAGCTATAAGACAGGGGGCGGGGGGCCCCAGCATTTT. This translates into CASSYKTGGGGPQHF.

The sample holds a few counts of this clonotype. The rearrangement links TRBV30 to TRBJ2-5, with TRBD1 matching over 9 bases. This CDR3 has 15 amino acids. Germline CDR1 and CDR2: GTSNPN and SVGIG (reference sequence). V shed 4 bases and J 2 bases; nucleotides not matched to a gene: 8. The CDR3 region is CAWTGTGRWQETQYF. The CDR3 coding sequence is TGTGCCTGGACGGGGACAGGGCGGTGGCAAGAGACCCAGTACTTC.

This chain links TRBV30 with TRBJ2-7; possibly TRBD2 for D (5 bases). CDR1 is GTSNPN, CDR2 SVGIG, per germline (reference sequence). The CDR3 spans 14 residues. V was cut by 1 base and J by 5 bases, with 15 bases left in between. The CDR3 region has the DNA TGTGCCTGGAGTGGCGGAACCGGGATCGACGAGCAGTACTTC. This codes for CAWSGGTGIDEQYF. The entire variable domain, with the rest obtained from reference TRBV30 and TRBJ2-7, is as follows: SQTIHQWPATLVQPVGSPLSLECTVEGTSNPNLYWYRQAAGRGLQLLFYSVGIGQISSEVPQNLSASRPQDRQFILSSKKLLLSDSGFYLCAWSGGTGIDEQYFGPGTRLTVT.

The rearrangement joins TRBV29-1 to TRBJ1-3, with D unclear. The CDR3 length is 13 residues. Germline V gene sequence: CDR1 SQVTM, CDR2 ANQGSEA. The germline V and J ends were trimmed by 3 bases and 4 bases, with 10 bases remaining between them. CDR3 in DNA: TGCAGCGTTGACAAGGGTATAGGAAACACCATATATTTT. Translating it yields CSVDKGIGNTIYF.

This clonotype came up many times. This chain connects TRBV7-2 to TRBJ2-7; no reliable D call. The V end was cut by 4 bases, the J end by 1 base, with 11 bases between. Germline assignment: CDR1 SGHTA and CDR2 FQGNSA. This CDR3 has 14 residues. CDR3: CASSSEWDSYEQYF. In DNA, the CDR3 is TGTGCCAGCAGCTCGGAGTGGGATTCCTACGAGCAGTACTTC.

This clonotype turned up a few times. The chain employs TRBV11-2 and TRBJ2-1; TRBD1 matches 8 bases. Germline V gives CDR1 SGHAT, CDR2 FQNNGV. Trimming removed 2 bases from V and 8 bases from J; junction bases left unmatched: 11. This CDR3 contains 16 residues. The DNA for the CDR3 is TGTGCCAGCAGCTTAACACGAGGCAGGGGGCCCCATGAGCAGTTCTTC. It translates to CASSLTRGRGPHEQFF.

There are a few counts of this clonotype. The V call is TRBV13, the J call TRBJ2-7; D gene uncertain. The length of the CDR3 is 13 residues. V was shortened by 5 bases and J by 0 bases, with 8 bases between the two germline ends. From germline, CDR1 is PRHDT and CDR2 FYEKMQ (reference sequence). The CDR3 nucleotides are TGTGCCAGCAGCATAGAGAGCTCCTACGAGCAGTACTTC. It specifies CASSIESSYEQYF.

This clonotype has a handful of counts. The chain links TRBV7-2 to TRBJ1-4, with 7 bases matching TRBD1. The CDR3 has 14 residues. With 5 bases clipped from V and 6 bases from J, the junction kept 6 bases outside the gene matches. Germline V gene data show CDR1 as SGHTA and CDR2 as FQGNSA. The CDR3 nucleotides are TGTGCCAGCAGCCAGACAGGGATCTATGAAAAACTGTTTTTT. Protein: CASSQTGIYEKLFF.

The chain uses TRBV25-1 and TRBJ1-2, with D unclear. V shed 2 bases and J shed 7 bases, with 11 bases lying between them. CDR3 length: 13 amino acids. Germline V gene lookup returns CDR1 MGHDK and CDR2 SYGVNS. CDR3 loop: CASSEGGYLGYTF. The CDR3 coding sequence is TGTGCCAGCAGTGAAGGAGGGTATCTTGGCTACACCTTC.